This entry describes one T cell receptor beta chain. These data are taken from a study of blood T cell repertoires in COVID-19. Measured with immunoSEQ multiplex PCR; TCRdb has only the in-frame clones, and not every one. The table has 300,000 or so clones, just under 90% seen once; the top ten hold 3% to 4%. The source material was peripheral blood. This clonotype was obtained from a woman in her forties with acute or convalescent COVID-19.

In nucleotides, the CDR3 is TGTGCCAGCGGGCTATTAATGAACACTGAAGCTTTCTTT. Its translation: CASGLLMNTEAFF. This chain joins TRBV12-3 or TRBV12-4 and TRBJ1-1; D is unresolved. The CDR3 is 13 amino acids. V lost 8 bases to trimming and J lost 0 bases, with 10 bases between them.